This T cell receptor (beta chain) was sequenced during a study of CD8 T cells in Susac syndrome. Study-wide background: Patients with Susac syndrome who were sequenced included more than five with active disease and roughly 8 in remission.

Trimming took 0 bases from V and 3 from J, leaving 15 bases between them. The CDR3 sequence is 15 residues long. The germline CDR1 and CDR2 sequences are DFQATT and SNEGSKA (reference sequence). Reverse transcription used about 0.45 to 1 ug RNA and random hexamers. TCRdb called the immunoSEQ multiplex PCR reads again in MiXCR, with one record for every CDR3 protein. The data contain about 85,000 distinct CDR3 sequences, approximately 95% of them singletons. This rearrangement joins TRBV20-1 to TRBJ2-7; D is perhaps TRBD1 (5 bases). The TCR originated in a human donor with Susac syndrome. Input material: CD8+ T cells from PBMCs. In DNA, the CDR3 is TGCAGTGCTAGAGATAACCAGGGTAAAATCTACGAGCAGTACTTC. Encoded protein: CSARDNQGKIYEQYF.